Listed below are T cell receptor beta chains from one sample, sequenced in a study of T cell responses to AZD1222 COVID-19 vaccine. The protocol was immunoSEQ multiplex PCR, while the TCRdb copy is restricted to in-frame clones and leaves out a portion. The sample has about 180,000 clones; 90% are singletons. This specimen was peripheral blood, taken on day 0 of AZD1222 vaccination. These receptors were collected from an adult in good health. Both conserved end residues are part of each CDR3. A D gene is named only where the DNA matches it firmly. A clone size is listed for some rows: how often the clone was seen (once, few, many), or a class if it is expanded.

cdr3_length: 16
d_call: TRBD1
j_call: TRBJ1-4
clone_size: once
v_call: TRBV7-9
cdr3_nt: TGTGCCAGCAGCTTAGCTGGGGACAGGGATGAGGAAAAACTGTTTTTT
cdr3_aa: CASSLAGDRDEEKLFF

cdr3_length: 15
d_call: .
j_call: TRBJ2-3
clone_size: .
v_call: TRBV11-2
cdr3_nt: TGTGCCAGCCGTCAAGCAGGGGGGGGCGCGAATACGCAGTATTTT
cdr3_aa: CASRQAGGGANTQYF

cdr3_length: 14
d_call: TRBD2
j_call: TRBJ2-1
clone_size: .
v_call: TRBV5-4
cdr3_nt: TGTGCCAGCAACGAGCGGGGGGGTCATGATGAGCAGTTCTTC
cdr3_aa: CASNERGGHDEQFF

cdr3_length: 16
d_call: .
j_call: TRBJ2-2
clone_size: .
v_call: TRBV7-7
cdr3_nt: TGTGCTAGCAGCCCCGCCGGGGGTGGAAACACCGGGGAGCTGTTTTTT
cdr3_aa: CASSPAGGGNTGELFF

cdr3_length: 16
d_call: .
j_call: TRBJ2-1
clone_size: .
v_call: TRBV19
cdr3_nt: TGTGCCAGTAGTAAGAACGGGGGATACCAATACAATGAGCAGTTCTTC
cdr3_aa: CASSKNGGYQYNEQFF

cdr3_length: 15
d_call: .
j_call: TRBJ2-3
clone_size: .
v_call: TRBV28
cdr3_nt: TGTGCCAGCAGTTCACCGGAACGACCCACAGATACGCAGTATTTT
cdr3_aa: CASSSPERPTDTQYF

cdr3_length: 15
d_call: TRBD1
j_call: TRBJ1-1
clone_size: .
v_call: TRBV28
cdr3_nt: TGTGCCAGCAGTTCCCCGGGACAGCTGAACACTGAAGCTTTCTTT
cdr3_aa: CASSSPGQLNTEAFF

cdr3_length: 15
d_call: .
j_call: TRBJ2-3
clone_size: once
v_call: TRBV6-2/TRBV6-3
cdr3_nt: TGTGCCAGCAGTTACTCGCTCGGGGGCACAGATACGCAGTATTTT
cdr3_aa: CASSYSLGGTDTQYF

cdr3_length: 15
d_call: .
j_call: TRBJ1-2
clone_size: .
v_call: TRBV7-6
cdr3_nt: TGTGCCAGCAGCCCGACAACCATGGCCAACTATGGCTACACCTTC
cdr3_aa: CASSPTTMANYGYTF

cdr3_length: 16
d_call: TRBD1
j_call: TRBJ1-4
clone_size: .
v_call: TRBV14
cdr3_nt: TGTGCCAGCAGCCAAGGTGGGACAGGAAGTAATGAAAAACTGTTTTTT
cdr3_aa: CASSQGGTGSNEKLFF

cdr3_length: 12
d_call: .
j_call: TRBJ1-1
clone_size: .
v_call: TRBV6-5
cdr3_nt: TGTGCCAGCAGTCTAGTATACACTGAAGCTTTCTTT
cdr3_aa: CASSLVYTEAFF

cdr3_length: 13
d_call: TRBD1
j_call: TRBJ2-7
clone_size: .
v_call: TRBV19
cdr3_nt: TGTGCCAGTAGTACGGGACAGGGCTACGAGCAGTACTTC
cdr3_aa: CASSTGQGYEQYF

cdr3_length: 14
d_call: .
j_call: TRBJ1-3
clone_size: .
v_call: TRBV7-9
cdr3_nt: TGTGCCAGCAGCTTCCCGGGACGGAGAAACACCATATATTTT
cdr3_aa: CASSFPGRRNTIYF

cdr3_length: 13
d_call: TRBD1
j_call: TRBJ1-2
clone_size: .
v_call: TRBV4-2
cdr3_nt: TGTGCCAGCAGCCAAGGGACAGGGTCCGGCTACACCTTC
cdr3_aa: CASSQGTGSGYTF

cdr3_length: 15
d_call: .
j_call: TRBJ2-7
clone_size: .
v_call: TRBV7-9
cdr3_nt: TGTGCCAGCAGCCAGACTCAGGGGTACTCCTACGAGCAGTACTTC
cdr3_aa: CASSQTQGYSYEQYF

cdr3_length: 14
d_call: .
j_call: TRBJ1-5
clone_size: .
v_call: TRBV28
cdr3_nt: TGTGCCAGCAGTTTTGGTCGATGGGGTCAGCCCCAGCATTTT
cdr3_aa: CASSFGRWGQPQHF

cdr3_length: 16
d_call: .
j_call: TRBJ1-3
clone_size: .
v_call: TRBV9
cdr3_nt: TGTGCCAGCAGCGTAGATCTGGCGACCTCTGGAAACACCATATATTTT
cdr3_aa: CASSVDLATSGNTIYF

cdr3_length: 15
d_call: .
j_call: TRBJ1-2
clone_size: .
v_call: TRBV10-3
cdr3_nt: TGTGCCATCAGTGAGTCAGTCCAGGACAGAGATGGCTACACCTTC
cdr3_aa: CAISESVQDRDGYTF

cdr3_length: 17
d_call: TRBD1
j_call: TRBJ1-5
clone_size: .
v_call: TRBV5-1
cdr3_nt: TGCGCCAGCAGCCTCCGGGACAGGGATACAGGGAATCAGCCCCAGCATTTT
cdr3_aa: CASSLRDRDTGNQPQHF

cdr3_length: 13
d_call: .
j_call: TRBJ1-6
clone_size: few
v_call: TRBV4-3
cdr3_nt: TGCGCCAGCAGCTATCGGGGGTCGGTGAGGTTGCACTTT
cdr3_aa: CASSYRGSVRLHF

cdr3_length: 17
d_call: .
j_call: TRBJ1-2
clone_size: .
v_call: TRBV4-2
cdr3_nt: TGTGCCAGCAGCCAAGATCTATCGACAGGCGGAAACTATGGCTACACCTTC
cdr3_aa: CASSQDLSTGGNYGYTF

cdr3_length: 14
d_call: .
j_call: TRBJ2-7
clone_size: .
v_call: TRBV18
cdr3_nt: TGTGCCAGCTCACCACTCCGAGGGAACTACGAGCAGTACTTC
cdr3_aa: CASSPLRGNYEQYF

cdr3_length: 15
d_call: .
j_call: TRBJ1-1
clone_size: .
v_call: TRBV6-2/TRBV6-3
cdr3_nt: TGTGCCAGCAGCTCGCACAGGAGCCTTAACACTGAAGCTTTCTTT
cdr3_aa: CASSSHRSLNTEAFF

cdr3_length: 15
d_call: .
j_call: TRBJ1-6
clone_size: .
v_call: TRBV5-4
cdr3_nt: TGTGCCAGCAGCGCAGGGGTCCCCTATAATTCACCCCTCCACTTT
cdr3_aa: CASSAGVPYNSPLHF

cdr3_length: 15
d_call: .
j_call: TRBJ2-5
clone_size: few
v_call: TRBV4-3
cdr3_nt: TGCGCCAGCAGTCCGGAGGGTCAGGGGGAAGAGACCCAGTACTTC
cdr3_aa: CASSPEGQGEETQYF

cdr3_length: 15
d_call: TRBD1
j_call: TRBJ2-4
clone_size: .
v_call: TRBV2
cdr3_nt: TGTGCCAGCAGTCCGTATTCCGGACAGGGAGACATTCAGTACTTC
cdr3_aa: CASSPYSGQGDIQYF

cdr3_length: 14
d_call: .
j_call: TRBJ2-5
clone_size: once
v_call: TRBV9
cdr3_nt: TGTGCCAGCAGCCTAGGAGGGGTGGGGGAGACCCAGTACTTC
cdr3_aa: CASSLGGVGETQYF

cdr3_length: 15
d_call: .
j_call: TRBJ1-5
clone_size: .
v_call: TRBV5-6
cdr3_nt: TGTGCCAGCAGCTTGGACGAAGGGGCCAGACAGCCCCAGCATTTT
cdr3_aa: CASSLDEGARQPQHF